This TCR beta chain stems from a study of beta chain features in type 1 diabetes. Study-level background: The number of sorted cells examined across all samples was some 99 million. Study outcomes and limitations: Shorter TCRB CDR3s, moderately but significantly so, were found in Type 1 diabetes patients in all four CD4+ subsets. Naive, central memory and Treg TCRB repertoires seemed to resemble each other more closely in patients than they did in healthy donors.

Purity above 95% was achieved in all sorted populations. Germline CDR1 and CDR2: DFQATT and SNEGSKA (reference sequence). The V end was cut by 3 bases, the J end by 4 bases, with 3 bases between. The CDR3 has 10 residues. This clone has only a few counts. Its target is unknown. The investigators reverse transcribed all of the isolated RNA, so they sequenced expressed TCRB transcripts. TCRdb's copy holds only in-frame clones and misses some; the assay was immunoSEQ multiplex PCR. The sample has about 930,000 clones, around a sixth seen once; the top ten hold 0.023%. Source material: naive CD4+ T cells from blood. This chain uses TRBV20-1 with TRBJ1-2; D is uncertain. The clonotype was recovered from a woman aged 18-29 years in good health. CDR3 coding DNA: TGCAGTGCTAGCACCTATGGCTACACCTTC. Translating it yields CSASTYGYTF.